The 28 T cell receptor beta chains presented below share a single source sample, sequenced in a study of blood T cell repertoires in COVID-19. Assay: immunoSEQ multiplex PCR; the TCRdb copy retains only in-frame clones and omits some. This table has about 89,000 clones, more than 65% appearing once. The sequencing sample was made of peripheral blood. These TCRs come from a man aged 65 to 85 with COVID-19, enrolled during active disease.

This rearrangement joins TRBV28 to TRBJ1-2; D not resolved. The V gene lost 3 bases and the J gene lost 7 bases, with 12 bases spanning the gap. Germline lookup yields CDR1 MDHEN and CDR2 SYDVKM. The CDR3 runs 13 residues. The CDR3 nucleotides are TGTGCCAGCAGTTTCGGCGGGATTTCTGGCTACACCTTC. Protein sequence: CASSFGGISGYTF.

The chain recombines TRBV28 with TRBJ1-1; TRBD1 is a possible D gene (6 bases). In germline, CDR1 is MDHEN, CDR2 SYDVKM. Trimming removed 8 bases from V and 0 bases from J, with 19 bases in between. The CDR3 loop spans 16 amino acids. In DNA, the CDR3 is TGTGCCAGCCGAATTGGGGGCGAGGCTATGAACACTGAAGCTTTCTTT. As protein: CASRIGGEAMNTEAFF.

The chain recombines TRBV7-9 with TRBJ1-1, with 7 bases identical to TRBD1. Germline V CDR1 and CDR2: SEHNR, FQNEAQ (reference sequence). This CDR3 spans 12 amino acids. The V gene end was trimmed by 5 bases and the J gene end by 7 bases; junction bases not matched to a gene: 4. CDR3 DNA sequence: TGTGCCAGCAGCCGAGGGACAGTTGAAGCTTTCTTT. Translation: CASSRGTVEAFF.

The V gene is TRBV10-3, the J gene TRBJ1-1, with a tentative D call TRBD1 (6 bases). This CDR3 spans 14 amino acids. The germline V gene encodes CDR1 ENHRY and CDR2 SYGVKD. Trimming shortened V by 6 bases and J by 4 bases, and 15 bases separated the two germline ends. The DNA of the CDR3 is TGTGCCATCAGGCAGGGGCAACAGAGCACTGAAGCTTTCTTT. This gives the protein CAIRQGQQSTEAFF.

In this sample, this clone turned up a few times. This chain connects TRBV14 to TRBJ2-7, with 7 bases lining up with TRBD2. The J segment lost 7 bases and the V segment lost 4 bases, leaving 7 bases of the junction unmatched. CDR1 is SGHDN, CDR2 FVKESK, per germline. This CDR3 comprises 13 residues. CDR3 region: CASSRREGSEQYF. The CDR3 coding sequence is TGTGCCAGCAGCCGAAGGGAGGGGAGTGAGCAGTACTTC.

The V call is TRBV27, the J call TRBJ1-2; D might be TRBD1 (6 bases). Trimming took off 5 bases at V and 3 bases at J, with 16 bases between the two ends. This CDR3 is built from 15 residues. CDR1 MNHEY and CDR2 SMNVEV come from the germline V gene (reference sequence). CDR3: CASSPTTGLYYGYTF. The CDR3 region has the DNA TGTGCCAGCAGTCCCACGACAGGTCTGTACTATGGCTACACCTTC.

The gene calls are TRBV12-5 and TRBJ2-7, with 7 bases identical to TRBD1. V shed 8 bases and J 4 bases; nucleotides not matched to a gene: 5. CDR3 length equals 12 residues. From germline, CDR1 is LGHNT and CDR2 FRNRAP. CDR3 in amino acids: CASSRGIYEQYF. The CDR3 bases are TGTGCTAGTTCCAGGGGGATATACGAGCAGTACTTC.

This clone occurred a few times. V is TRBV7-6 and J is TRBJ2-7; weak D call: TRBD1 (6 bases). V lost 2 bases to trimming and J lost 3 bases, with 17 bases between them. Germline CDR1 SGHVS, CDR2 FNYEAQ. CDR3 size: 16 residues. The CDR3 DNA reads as TGTGCCAGCAGCTTATCTGGTGGGGGCCAAGGCTACGAGCAGTACTTC. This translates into CASSLSGGGQGYEQYF.

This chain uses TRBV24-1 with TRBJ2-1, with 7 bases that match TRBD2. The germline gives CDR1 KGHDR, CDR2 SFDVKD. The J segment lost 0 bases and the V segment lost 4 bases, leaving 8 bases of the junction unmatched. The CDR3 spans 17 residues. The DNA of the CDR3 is TGTGCCACCAGTGACCCCGGCGGGGGTAGCTCCTACAATGAGCAGTTCTTC. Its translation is CATSDPGGGSSYNEQFF.

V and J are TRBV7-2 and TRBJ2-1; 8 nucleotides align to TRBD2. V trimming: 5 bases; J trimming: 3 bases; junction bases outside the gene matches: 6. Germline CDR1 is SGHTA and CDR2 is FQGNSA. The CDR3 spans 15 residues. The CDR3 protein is CASSGWTSFYNEQFF. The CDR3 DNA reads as TGTGCCAGCAGCGGCTGGACTAGCTTCTACAATGAGCAGTTCTTC.

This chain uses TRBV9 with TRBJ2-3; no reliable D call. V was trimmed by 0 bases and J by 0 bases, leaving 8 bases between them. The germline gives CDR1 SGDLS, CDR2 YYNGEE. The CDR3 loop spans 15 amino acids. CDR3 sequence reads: CASSVAGSSTDTQYF. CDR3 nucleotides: TGTGCCAGCAGCGTAGCGGGTTCTAGCACAGATACGCAGTATTTT. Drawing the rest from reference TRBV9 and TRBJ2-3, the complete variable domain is DSGVTQTPKHLITATGQRVTLRCSPRSGDLSVYWYQQSLDQGLQFLIQYYNGEERAKGNILERFSAQQFPDLHSELNLSSLELGDSALYFCASSVAGSSTDTQYFGPGTRLTVL.

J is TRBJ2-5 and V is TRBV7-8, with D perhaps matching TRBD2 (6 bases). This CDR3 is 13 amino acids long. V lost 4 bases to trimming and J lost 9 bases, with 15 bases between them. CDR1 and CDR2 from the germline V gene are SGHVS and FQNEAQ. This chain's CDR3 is CASSSSEPRAQYF. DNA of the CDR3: TGTGCCAGCAGCTCTAGCGAACCCCGGGCCCAGTACTTC. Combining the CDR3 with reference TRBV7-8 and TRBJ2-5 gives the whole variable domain GAGVSQSPRYKVAKRGQDVALRCDPISGHVSLFWYQQALGQGPEFLTYFQNEAQLDKSGLPSDRFFAERPEGSVSTLKIQRTQQEDSAVYLCASSSSEPRAQYFGPGTRLLVL.

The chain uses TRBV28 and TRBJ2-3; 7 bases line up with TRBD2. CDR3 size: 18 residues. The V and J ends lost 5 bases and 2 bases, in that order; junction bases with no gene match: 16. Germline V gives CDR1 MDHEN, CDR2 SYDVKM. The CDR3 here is CASSLWGGSAGYTDTQYF. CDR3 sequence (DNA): TGTGCCAGCAGTCTCTGGGGAGGGTCCGCGGGGTACACAGATACGCAGTATTTT. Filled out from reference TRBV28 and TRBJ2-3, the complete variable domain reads DVKVTQSSRYLVKRTGEKVFLECVQDMDHENMFWYRQDPGLGLRLIYFSYDVKMKEKGDIPEGYSVSREKKERFSLILESASTNQTSMYLCASSLWGGSAGYTDTQYFGPGTRLTVL.

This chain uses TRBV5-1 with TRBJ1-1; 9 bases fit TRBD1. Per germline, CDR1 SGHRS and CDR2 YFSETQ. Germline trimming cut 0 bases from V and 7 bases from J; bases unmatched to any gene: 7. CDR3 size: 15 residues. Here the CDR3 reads CASSLGQGGVSEAFF. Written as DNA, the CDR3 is TGCGCCAGCAGCTTGGGACAGGGGGGAGTAAGTGAAGCTTTCTTT.

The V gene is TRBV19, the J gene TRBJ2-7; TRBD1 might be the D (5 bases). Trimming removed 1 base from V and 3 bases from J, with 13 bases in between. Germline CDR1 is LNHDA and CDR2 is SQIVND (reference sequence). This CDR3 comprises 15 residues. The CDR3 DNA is TGTGCCAGTAGTATAGGGGGCAGGCCACTCTACGAGCAGTACTTC. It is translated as CASSIGGRPLYEQYF.

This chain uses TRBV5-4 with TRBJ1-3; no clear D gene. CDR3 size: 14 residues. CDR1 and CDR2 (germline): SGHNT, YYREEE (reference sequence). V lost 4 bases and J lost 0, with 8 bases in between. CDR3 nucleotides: TGTGCCAGCAGCCGAGAGGTCTCTGGAAACACCATATATTTT. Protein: CASSREVSGNTIYF. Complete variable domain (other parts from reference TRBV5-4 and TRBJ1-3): ETGVTQSPTHLIKTRGQQVTLRCSSQSGHNTVSWYQQALGQGPQFIFQYYREEENGRGNFPPRFSGLQFPNYSSELNVNALELDDSALYLCASSREVSGNTIYFGEGSWLTVV.

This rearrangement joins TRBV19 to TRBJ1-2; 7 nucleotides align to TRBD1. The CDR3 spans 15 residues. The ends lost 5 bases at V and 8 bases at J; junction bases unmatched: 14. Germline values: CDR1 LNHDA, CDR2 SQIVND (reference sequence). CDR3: CASSPLNPTGIGYTF. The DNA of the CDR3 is TGTGCCAGTAGTCCCCTAAACCCGACAGGGATCGGCTACACCTTC.

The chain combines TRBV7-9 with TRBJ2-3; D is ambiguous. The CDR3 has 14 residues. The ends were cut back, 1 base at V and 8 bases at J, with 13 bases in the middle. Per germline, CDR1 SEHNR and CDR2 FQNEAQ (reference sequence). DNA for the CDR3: TGTGCCAGCAGCTTAGTAGACTCTCAAGGTACGCAGTATTTT. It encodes CASSLVDSQGTQYF. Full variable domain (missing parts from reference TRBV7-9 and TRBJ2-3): DTGVSQNPRHKITKRGQNVTFRCDPISEHNRLYWYRQTLGQGPEFLTYFQNEAQLEKSRLLSDRFSAERPKGSFSTLEIQRTEQGDSAMYLCASSLVDSQGTQYFGPGTRLTVL.

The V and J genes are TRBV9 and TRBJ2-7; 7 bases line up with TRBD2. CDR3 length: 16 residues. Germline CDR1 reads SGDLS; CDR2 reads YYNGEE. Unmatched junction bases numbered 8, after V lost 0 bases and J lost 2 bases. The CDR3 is CASSVGLAGSPYEQYF. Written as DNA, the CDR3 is TGTGCCAGCAGCGTAGGACTAGCCGGATCCCCCTACGAGCAGTACTTC.

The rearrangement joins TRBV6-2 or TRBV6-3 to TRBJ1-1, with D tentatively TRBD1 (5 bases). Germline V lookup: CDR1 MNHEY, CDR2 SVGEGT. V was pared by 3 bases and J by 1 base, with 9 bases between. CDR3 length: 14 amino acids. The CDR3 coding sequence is TGTGCCAGCAGTTATTCTAGGGGGAACACTGAAGCTTTCTTT. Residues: CASSYSRGNTEAFF.

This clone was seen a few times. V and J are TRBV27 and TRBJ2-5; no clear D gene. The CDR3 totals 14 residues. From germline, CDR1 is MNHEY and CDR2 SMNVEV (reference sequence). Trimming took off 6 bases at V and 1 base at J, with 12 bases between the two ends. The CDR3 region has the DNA TGTGCCAGCAGCCCCTCGAGCCCCCAAGAGACCCAGTACTTC. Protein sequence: CASSPSSPQETQYF.

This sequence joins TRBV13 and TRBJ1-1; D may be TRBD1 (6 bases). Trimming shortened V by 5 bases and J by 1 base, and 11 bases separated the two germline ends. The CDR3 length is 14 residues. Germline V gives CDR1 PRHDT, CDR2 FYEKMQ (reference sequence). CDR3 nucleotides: TGTGCCAGCAGCAGAAGAGGGGGGAACACTGAAGCTTTCTTT. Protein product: CASSRRGGNTEAFF.

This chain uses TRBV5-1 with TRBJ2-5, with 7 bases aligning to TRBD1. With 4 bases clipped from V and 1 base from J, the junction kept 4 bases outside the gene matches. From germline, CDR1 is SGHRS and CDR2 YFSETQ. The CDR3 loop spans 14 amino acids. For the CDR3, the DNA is TGCGCCAGCAGCCTAAGACAGGGCCAAGAGACCCAGTACTTC. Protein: CASSLRQGQETQYF.

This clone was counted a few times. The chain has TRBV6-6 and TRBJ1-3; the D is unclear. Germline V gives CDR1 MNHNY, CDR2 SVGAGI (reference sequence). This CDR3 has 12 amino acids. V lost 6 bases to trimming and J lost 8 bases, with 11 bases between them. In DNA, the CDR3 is TGTGCCAGCAGCTCCGGGAGCCACACCATATATTTT. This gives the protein CASSSGSHTIYF.

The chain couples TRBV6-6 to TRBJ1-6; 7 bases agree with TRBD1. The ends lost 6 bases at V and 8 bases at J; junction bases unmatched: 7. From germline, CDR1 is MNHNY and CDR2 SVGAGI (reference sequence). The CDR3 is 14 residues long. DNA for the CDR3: TGTGCCAGCAGCAAGACAGGGATGGATTCACCCCTCCACTTT. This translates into CASSKTGMDSPLHF.

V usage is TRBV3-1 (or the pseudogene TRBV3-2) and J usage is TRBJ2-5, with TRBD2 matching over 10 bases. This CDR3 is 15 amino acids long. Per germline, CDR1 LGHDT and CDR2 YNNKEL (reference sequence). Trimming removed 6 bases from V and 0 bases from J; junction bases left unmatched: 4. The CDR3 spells CASRRLAGDQETQYF. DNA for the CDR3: TGTGCCAGCAGGCGACTAGCGGGTGACCAAGAGACCCAGTACTTC.

The DNA for the CDR3 is TGTGCCAGCAGCCAGATTGGGACTAGCGGATCCTACGAGCAGTACTTC. It is translated as CASSQIGTSGSYEQYF. The chain is built from TRBV4-2 and TRBJ2-7; 11 nucleotides match TRBD2. Germline V lookup: CDR1 LGHNA, CDR2 YNFKEQ. V gave up 3 bases and J gave up 1 base; unmatched junction bases: 5. This CDR3 region has 16 residues.

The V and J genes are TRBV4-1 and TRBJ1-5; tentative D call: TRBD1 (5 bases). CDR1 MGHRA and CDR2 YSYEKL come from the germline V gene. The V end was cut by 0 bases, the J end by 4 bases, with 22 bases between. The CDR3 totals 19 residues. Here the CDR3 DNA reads TGCGCCAGCAGCCAAGATGGGTTGTCTGGTGGCGGGGCGAATCAGCCCCAGCATTTT. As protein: CASSQDGLSGGGANQPQHF.